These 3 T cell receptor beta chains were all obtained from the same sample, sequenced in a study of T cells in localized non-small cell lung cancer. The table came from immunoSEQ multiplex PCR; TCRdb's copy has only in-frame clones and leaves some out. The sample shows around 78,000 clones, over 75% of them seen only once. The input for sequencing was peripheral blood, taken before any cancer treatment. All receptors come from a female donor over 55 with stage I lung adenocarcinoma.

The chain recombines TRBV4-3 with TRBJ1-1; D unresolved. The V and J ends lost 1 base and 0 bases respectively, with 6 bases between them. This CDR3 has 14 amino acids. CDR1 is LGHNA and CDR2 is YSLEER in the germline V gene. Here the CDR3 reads CASSQGRVNTEAFF. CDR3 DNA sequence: TGCGCCAGCAGCCAAGGGAGGGTGAACACTGAAGCTTTCTTT.

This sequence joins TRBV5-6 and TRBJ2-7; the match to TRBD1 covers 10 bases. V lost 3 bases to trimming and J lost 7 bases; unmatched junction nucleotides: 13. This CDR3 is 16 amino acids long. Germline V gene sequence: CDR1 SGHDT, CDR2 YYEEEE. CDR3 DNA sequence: TGTGCCAGCAGCTGGTGGTCCGGGACAGGGGTGAGTGAGCAGTACTTC. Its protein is CASSWWSGTGVSEQYF. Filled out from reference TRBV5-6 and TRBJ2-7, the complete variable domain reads DAGVTQSPTHLIKTRGQQVTLRCSPKSGHDTVSWYQQALGQGPQFIFQYYEEEERQRGNFPDRFSGHQFPNYSSELNVNALLLGDSALYLCASSWWSGTGVSEQYFGPGTRLTVT.

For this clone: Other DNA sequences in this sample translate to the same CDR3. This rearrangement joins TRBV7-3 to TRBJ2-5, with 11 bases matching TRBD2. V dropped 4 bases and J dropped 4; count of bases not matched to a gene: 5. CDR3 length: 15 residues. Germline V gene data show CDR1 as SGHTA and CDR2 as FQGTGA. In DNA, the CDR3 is TGTGCCAGCAGCTCCTTAGCGGGGGGGCGAGAGACCCAGTACTTC. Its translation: CASSSLAGGRETQYF.